What follows describes a single TCR beta chain. The antigen remains undetermined. The CDR3 has 15 amino acids. Germline V gene lookup returns CDR1 SNHLY and CDR2 FYNNEI. V lost 5 bases to trimming and J lost 11 bases; unmatched junction nucleotides: 8. This specimen belongs to a study of T cell responses to AZD1222 COVID-19 vaccine. Findings of the study overall: Spike-specific TCRs gained breadth and depth after people received two AZD1222 doses. There were vaccine-associated CD4 TCRs across spike, dominant at 160-218 and 743-854. Among AZD1222 vaccinees, only 5 to 7 were seropositive at baseline. Donors, mostly white British, included more females; clonal diversity was possibly underestimated.

Clones were sequenced by immunoSEQ multiplex PCR, and TCRdb holds only the in-frame ones, with some missing. This sample has some 150,000 clones, with 90% found just once. The rearrangement uses TRBV2 and TRBJ2-1; TRBD2 matches 14 bases. The sample here was peripheral blood, taken 28 days after the second AZD1222 dose. This TCR was sampled from an adult who received the AZD1222 COVID-19 vaccine. The CDR3 here is CASSPRLAGGSKQFF. Written as DNA, the CDR3 is TGTGCCAGCAGTCCCAGACTAGCGGGGGGGAGTAAGCAGTTCTTC.